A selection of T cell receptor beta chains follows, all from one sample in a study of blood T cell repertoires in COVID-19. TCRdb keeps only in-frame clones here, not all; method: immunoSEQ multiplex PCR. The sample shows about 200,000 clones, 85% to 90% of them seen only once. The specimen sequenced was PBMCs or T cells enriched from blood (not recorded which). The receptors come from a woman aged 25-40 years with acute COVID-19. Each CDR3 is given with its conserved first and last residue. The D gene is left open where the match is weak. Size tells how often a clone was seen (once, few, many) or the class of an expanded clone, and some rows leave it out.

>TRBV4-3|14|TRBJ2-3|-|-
TGCGCCAGCAGCCTTGGTCAGGGTACAGATACGCAGTATTTT
CASSLGQGTDTQYF
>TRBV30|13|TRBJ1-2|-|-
TGTGCCTGGAGCGCGCGAGCTAACTATGGCTACACCTTC
CAWSARANYGYTF
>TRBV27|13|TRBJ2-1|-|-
TGTGCCAGCAGTTTAGACGGGAGCAATGAGCAGTTCTTC
CASSLDGSNEQFF
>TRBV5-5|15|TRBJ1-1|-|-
TGTGCCAGCAGCTGGGCAGGGAGTCCGGAGGGAGGAGCTTTCTTT
CASSWAGSPEGGAFF
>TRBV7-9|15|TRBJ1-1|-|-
TGTGCCAGCAGCCAGGCCAGGGATATGAACACTGAAGCTTTCTTT
CASSQARDMNTEAFF
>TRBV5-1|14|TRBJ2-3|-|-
TGCGCCAGCAGCCGAGTACTACACACAGATACGCAGTATTTT
CASSRVLHTDTQYF
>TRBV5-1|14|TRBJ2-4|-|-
TGCGCCAGCAGCTTGGCCGGAGGTCCGAACATTCAGTACTTC
CASSLAGGPNIQYF
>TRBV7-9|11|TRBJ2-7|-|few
TGTGCCAGCAGCTTACGCTACGAGCAGTACTTC
CASSLRYEQYF
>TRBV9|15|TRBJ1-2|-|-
TGTGCCAGCAGCGTAGGTCGGGGATCGGGCTATGGCTACACCTTC
CASSVGRGSGYGYTF
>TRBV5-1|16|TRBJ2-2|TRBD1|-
TGCGCCAGCAGCCCAGGGACAGGGGGCGATGCCGGGGAGCTGTTTTTT
CASSPGTGGDAGELFF
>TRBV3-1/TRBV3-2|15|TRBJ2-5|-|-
TGTGCCAGCAGCCAAGATGCGGCTACTTTAGAGACCCAGTACTTC
CASSQDAATLETQYF
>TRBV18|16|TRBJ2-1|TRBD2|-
TGTGCCAGCTCACCCGCCGGGACTAGCGTTTTAAATGAGCAGTTCTTC
CASSPAGTSVLNEQFF
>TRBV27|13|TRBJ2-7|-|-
TGTGCCAGCAGTTTAGCAGGGTTCTACGAGCAGTACTTC
CASSLAGFYEQYF
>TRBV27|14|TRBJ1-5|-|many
TGTGCCAGCAGTTTCAGGGGTAGCAATCAGCCCCAGCATTTT
CASSFRGSNQPQHF
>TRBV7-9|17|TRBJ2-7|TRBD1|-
TGTGCCAGCAGCCGCCAACTAGGGACAGGGTTCGCCTACGAGCAGTACTTC
CASSRQLGTGFAYEQYF
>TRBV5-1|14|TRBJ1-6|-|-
TGCGCCAGCAGAACAGGGTTCGTAGGATCACCCCTCCACTTT
CASRTGFVGSPLHF
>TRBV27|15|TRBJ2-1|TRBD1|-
TGTGCCAGCAGTCTCCGGACAGGGCTCTACAATGAGCAGTTCTTC
CASSLRTGLYNEQFF
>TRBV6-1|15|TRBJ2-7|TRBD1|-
TGTGCCAGCAGTGAAAGTCGACAGGGCAGCTACGAGCAGTACTTC
CASSESRQGSYEQYF
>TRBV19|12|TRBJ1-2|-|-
TGTGCCAGTTCAGGTTGGAACTATGGCTACACCTTC
CASSGWNYGYTF
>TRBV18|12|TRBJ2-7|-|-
TGTGCCAGCTCAGCCGCGGCCAGCGAGCAGTACTTC
CASSAAASEQYF
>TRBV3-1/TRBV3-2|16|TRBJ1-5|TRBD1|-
TGTGCCAGCAGCGACAGGGACTTCGGTAGCAATCAGCCCCAGCATTTT
CASSDRDFGSNQPQHF
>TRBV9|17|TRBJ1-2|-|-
TGTGCCAGCAGCGTAGGCTATCGGGGGTGGACTAACTATGGCTACACCTTC
CASSVGYRGWTNYGYTF
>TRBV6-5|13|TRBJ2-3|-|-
TGTGCCAGCAGTTACTTCGGGGGAGATACGCAGTATTTT
CASSYFGGDTQYF
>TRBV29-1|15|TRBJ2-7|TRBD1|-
TGCAGCGTCGAGGGAAGGGACAGGGGTTTGTACGAGCAGTACTTC
CSVEGRDRGLYEQYF
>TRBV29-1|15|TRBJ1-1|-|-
TGCAGCGTTGACCCTGGACAGATTATGAACACTGAAGCTTTCTTT
CSVDPGQIMNTEAFF
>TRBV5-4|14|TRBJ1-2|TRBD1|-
TGTGCCAGCAGCTTGGGACAGGGTAGCTATGGCTACACCTTC
CASSLGQGSYGYTF
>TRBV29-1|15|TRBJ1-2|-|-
TGCAGCGTTGTGGGGGAGGGGACCGTCCACTATGGCTACACCTTC
CSVVGEGTVHYGYTF
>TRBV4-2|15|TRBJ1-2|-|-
TGTGCCAGCAGCCAAGACTCAGGGACTTACTATGGCTACACCTTC
CASSQDSGTYYGYTF
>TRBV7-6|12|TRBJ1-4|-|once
TGTGCGACACAGGGATATAATGAAAAACTGTTTTTT
CATQGYNEKLFF
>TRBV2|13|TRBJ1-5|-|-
TGTGCCAGCAGTGAAGGGCCTCTTCAGCCCCAGCATTTT
CASSEGPLQPQHF
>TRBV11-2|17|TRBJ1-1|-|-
TGTGCCAGCAGCTTATACAGACCAGCCAATCCGAACACTGAAGCTTTCTTT
CASSLYRPANPNTEAFF
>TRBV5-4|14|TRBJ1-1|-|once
TGTGCCAGCAGCTCGGACAGTTCAAACACTGAAGCTTTCTTT
CASSSDSSNTEAFF
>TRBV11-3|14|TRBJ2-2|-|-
TGTGCCAGCAGCTTAGTGGCGGTCACCGGGGAGCTGTTTTTT
CASSLVAVTGELFF
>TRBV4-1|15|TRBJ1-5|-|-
TGCGCCAGCAGCCAAGATCGTGAAGGGGTCCAGCCCCAGCATTTT
CASSQDREGVQPQHF
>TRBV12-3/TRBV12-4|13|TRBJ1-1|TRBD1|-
TGTGCCAGCAATACAGGGGGCAATGGTGAAGCTTTCTTT
CASNTGGNGEAFF
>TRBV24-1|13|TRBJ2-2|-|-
TGTGCCACCAGTCGGGTCAGCACCGGGGAGCTGTTTTTT
CATSRVSTGELFF